A single sample gave rise to the 15 T cell receptor beta chains below, sequenced in a study of cytomegalovirus exposure and HLA in healthy donors. Use of 60 Vbeta and 13 Jbeta primers characterized the PCR. Using immunoSEQ multiplex PCR, the repertoire was profiled, and TCRdb retains in-frame clones only, with some absent. The repertoire holds around 200,000 clones, with 75% to 85% as singletons. Sequenced sample: PBMCs. Every receptor here comes from a boy younger than 18 in good health and CMV-seronegative.

The chain joins TRBV12-5 to TRBJ2-1; TRBD1 agrees at 10 bases. V shed 6 bases and J 7 bases; nucleotides not matched to a gene: 9. The CDR3 runs to 15 residues. CDR1 and CDR2 (germline): LGHNT, FRNRAP. This CDR3 is CASGDPGQGWNEQFF. The DNA of the CDR3 is TGTGCTAGTGGGGACCCGGGACAGGGGTGGAATGAGCAGTTCTTC.

This clone was detected only once. The chain joins TRBV15 to TRBJ2-3, with 7 bases identical to TRBD2. Germline V gene data show CDR1 as LNHNV and CDR2 as YYDKDF (reference sequence). CDR3 length: 15 residues. The V gene end was trimmed by 5 bases and the J gene end by 8 bases; junction bases not matched to a gene: 13. This CDR3 reads CATSPSGGSAVTQYF. The CDR3 DNA follows: TGTGCCACCAGCCCCTCGGGAGGCTCCGCAGTTACGCAGTATTTT.

The chain uses TRBV7-9 and TRBJ2-2, with D perhaps matching TRBD2 (5 bases). Germline-derived CDR1 and CDR2 are SEHNR and FQNEAQ (reference sequence). This CDR3 region has 17 residues. With 5 bases removed from V and 6 bases from J, the gap between germline ends came to 22 bases. CDR3 amino acids: CASSLTVTNGIAGELFF. In DNA, the CDR3 is TGTGCCAGCAGCCTTACTGTGACAAACGGGATTGCCGGGGAGCTGTTTTTT.

The chain is built from TRBV7-9 and TRBJ1-1; D may be TRBD1 (5 bases). Germline V gene lookup returns CDR1 SEHNR and CDR2 FQNEAQ (reference sequence). CDR3 length equals 13 residues. The V end lost 3 bases, the J end lost 1 base, and 6 bases lay between the germline ends. CDR3 in DNA: TGTGCCAGCAGCTTCCAGGGGAACACTGAAGCTTTCTTT. Amino acid sequence: CASSFQGNTEAFF.

This CDR3 is CASSYRESEAFF. CDR3 coding DNA: TGTGCCAGCAGCTACAGGGAATCTGAAGCTTTCTTT. V is TRBV7-9 and J is TRBJ1-1; possibly TRBD1 for D (6 bases). CDR1 and CDR2 from the germline V gene are SEHNR and FQNEAQ (reference sequence). V was trimmed by 4 bases and J by 6 bases, leaving 9 bases between them. The CDR3 is made up of 12 amino acids.

The J gene is TRBJ2-1, the V gene TRBV6-1; 14 nucleotides align to TRBD2. J was trimmed by 5 bases and V by 3 bases; bases with no gene match: 0. Germline V gene lookup returns CDR1 MNHNS and CDR2 SASEGT. This CDR3 spans 15 amino acids. The CDR3 coding sequence is TGTGCCAGCAGTGAGACTAGCGGGGGGGACAATGAGCAGTTCTTC. It codes for CASSETSGGDNEQFF.

CDR3 bases: TGTGCCAGCAGCCAAGGGGACAGCATGGGATGGACTGAAGCTTTCTTT. Protein: CASSQGDSMGWTEAFF. The rearrangement joins TRBV14 to TRBJ1-1; 7 positions match TRBD1. This CDR3 region has 16 residues. The V gene's germline CDR1 is SGHDN and CDR2 FVKESK. The J segment lost 5 bases and the V segment lost 1 base, leaving 10 bases of the junction unmatched.

The V gene is TRBV5-5, the J gene TRBJ1-6, with D possibly being TRBD1 (6 bases). Germline V gene lookup returns CDR1 SGHKS and CDR2 YYEKEE (reference sequence). V gave up 0 bases and J gave up 10 bases, with 14 bases separating them. This CDR3 has 15 amino acids. This CDR3 reads CASSLGAGASSPLHF. Written as DNA, the CDR3 is TGTGCCAGCAGCTTGGGGGCGGGGGCCTCCTCACCCCTCCACTTT.

This clone has just a few counts. The chain recombines TRBV27 with TRBJ2-7; 9 positions match TRBD1. This CDR3 is 14 amino acids long. J was trimmed by 4 bases and V by 6 bases; bases with no gene match: 7. Looked up from germline, CDR1 is MNHEY and CDR2 is SMNVEV (reference sequence). The DNA of the CDR3 is TGTGCCAGCAGAGGACAGGGGTTACGGTACGAGCAGTACTTC. Its protein is CASRGQGLRYEQYF.

The chain combines TRBV11-2 with TRBJ1-4; D remains unclear. Per the germline V gene, CDR1 is SGHAT and CDR2 is FQNNGV. This CDR3 contains 15 residues. Trimming removed 6 bases at V and 6 bases at J, with 17 bases between. The CDR3 nucleotides are TGTGCCAGCAGTCGTTCGAGCCCCGGGGATGAAAAACTGTTTTTT. Its translation: CASSRSSPGDEKLFF.

The V gene is TRBV29-1, the J gene TRBJ2-3; 7 bases are a match to TRBD2. This CDR3 is 14 amino acids long. J was trimmed by 1 base and V by 7 bases; bases with no gene match: 8. The germline V gene has CDR1 SQVTM and CDR2 ANQGSEA. The CDR3 is CSGGGGWGTDTQYF. CDR3 DNA: TGCAGCGGTGGCGGGGGATGGGGCACAGATACGCAGTATTTT.

J is TRBJ1-2 and V is TRBV30, with D hard to call. The CDR3 totals 15 residues. Germline lookup yields CDR1 GTSNPN and CDR2 SVGIG (reference sequence). Trimming shortened V by 0 bases and J by 4 bases, and 15 bases separated the two germline ends. CDR3 region: CAWSVHRRGIYGYTF. The CDR3, as DNA: TGTGCCTGGAGTGTACATAGGAGAGGTATCTATGGCTACACCTTC. The complete variable domain, with remaining parts taken from reference TRBV30 and TRBJ1-2, reads SQTIHQWPATLVQPVGSPLSLECTVEGTSNPNLYWYRQAAGRGLQLLFYSVGIGQISSEVPQNLSASRPQDRQFILSSKKLLLSDSGFYLCAWSVHRRGIYGYTFGSGTRLTVV.

Concerning this clone itself: At the DNA level, this CDR3 is encoded by other sequences in the same sample as well. V and J are TRBV7-2 and TRBJ1-1; possible D gene TRBD1, 5 bases. Germline CDR1 and CDR2: SGHTA and FQGNSA. V lost 1 base, J lost 1 base, and 7 bases lay in between. The CDR3 is 14 residues long. DNA of the CDR3: TGTGCCAGCAGCTTAGGGGGGGGGAACACTGAAGCTTTCTTT. This sequence encodes CASSLGGGNTEAFF.

The rearrangement uses TRBV6-1 and TRBJ1-4; 12 bases are a match to TRBD1. The trim removed 8 bases at V and 7 bases at J, leaving 8 bases unmatched. The CDR3 runs 15 residues. CDR1 is MNHNS and CDR2 is SASEGT in the germline V gene. CDR3 sequence: CASGDRGRGIEKLFF. DNA of the CDR3: TGTGCCAGCGGGGACAGGGGGCGCGGGATTGAAAAACTGTTTTTT.

The rearrangement joins TRBV18 to TRBJ1-1; tentative D call: TRBD1 (6 bases). The CDR3 loop spans 15 amino acids. With 4 bases removed from V and 4 bases from J, the gap between germline ends came to 16 bases. Per germline, CDR1 KGHSH and CDR2 LQKENI. The CDR3 bases are TGTGCCAGCTCACGCGAAGGGGGAAGGGGCACTGAAGCTTTCTTT. This encodes CASSREGGRGTEAFF.